A selection of T cell receptor beta chains follows, all from one sample in a study of vaccination effects on CD4 cells after COVID-19. Libraries were prepared by immunoSEQ multiplex PCR; TCRdb keeps only in-frame clonotypes and omits some of them. The sample shows around 81,000 clones, around 77% of them seen only once. Their antigens remain unidentified. The starting material was CD4+ T cells from PBMCs cultured with HCoV-OC43 spike peptides, obtained after COVID-19 vaccination. These TCRs come from a human donor who received a COVID-19 vaccine. The CDR3 runs from the conserved cysteine through the conserved F or W. The D gene is left open where the match is weak.

CDR3 protein: CASSWDRNTEAFF
CDR3 DNA: TGTGCCAGCAGCTGGGACAGGAACACTGAAGCTTTCTTT
J gene: TRBJ1-1
D gene: TRBD1
V gene: TRBV5-8

CDR3 protein: CASSFQGPNEKLFF
CDR3 DNA: TGTGCCAGCAGCTTTCAGGGGCCTAATGAAAAACTGTTTTTT
J gene: TRBJ1-4
D gene: .
V gene: TRBV7-2

CDR3 protein: CASSLPGQGRLNEQFF
CDR3 DNA: TGTGCCAGCAGCCTCCCCGGACAGGGGCGCTTAAATGAGCAGTTCTTC
J gene: TRBJ2-1
D gene: TRBD1
V gene: TRBV5-4

CDR3 protein: CASSATGTGNQPQHF
CDR3 DNA: TGCGCCAGCAGTGCAACCGGGACAGGCAATCAGCCCCAGCATTTT
J gene: TRBJ1-5
D gene: TRBD1
V gene: TRBV10-2

CDR3 protein: CASSFVQGTNTGELFF
CDR3 DNA: TGCGCCAGCAGCTTTGTGCAGGGAACGAACACCGGGGAGCTGTTTTTT
J gene: TRBJ2-2
D gene: .
V gene: TRBV5-1

CDR3 protein: CASSDRGELAEKLFF
CDR3 DNA: TGTGCCAGCAGTGATAGAGGGGAATTGGCCGAAAAACTGTTTTTT
J gene: TRBJ1-4
D gene: .
V gene: TRBV6-1

CDR3 protein: CARLGDRTGELFF
CDR3 DNA: TGTGCCAGGTTAGGGGATCGCACCGGGGAGCTGTTTTTT
J gene: TRBJ2-2
D gene: .
V gene: TRBV3-1/TRBV3-2

CDR3 protein: CASTPGTGTTGELFF
CDR3 DNA: TGTGCCAGCACCCCCGGGACAGGGACTACCGGGGAGCTGTTTTTT
J gene: TRBJ2-2
D gene: TRBD1
V gene: TRBV7-3

CDR3 protein: CASSFRGADTQYF
CDR3 DNA: TGTGCCAGCAGCTTTAGGGGGGCAGATACGCAGTATTTT
J gene: TRBJ2-3
D gene: .
V gene: TRBV7-2

CDR3 protein: CASSLEGQETQYF
CDR3 DNA: TGCGCCAGCAGCTTAGAGGGCCAAGAGACCCAGTACTTC
J gene: TRBJ2-5
D gene: .
V gene: TRBV5-1

CDR3 protein: CASSPTGMKPLHF
CDR3 DNA: TGTGCCAGCTCACCCACAGGGATGAAGCCCCTCCACTTT
J gene: TRBJ1-6
D gene: .
V gene: TRBV18

CDR3 protein: CASSSLGKEKLFF
CDR3 DNA: TGTGCCAGCAGTAGTCTGGGGAAGGAAAAACTGTTTTTT
J gene: TRBJ1-4
D gene: .
V gene: TRBV6-6